Included here is one T cell receptor (beta chain) sequence, with context. Its specificity is unknown. The CDR3 spans 14 residues. Trimming took 3 bases from V and 3 from J, leaving 9 bases between them. CDR1 and CDR2 from the germline V gene are MDHEN and SYDVKM. The data stem from a study of shared clonotypes between healthy human individuals. Study-level findings and limits: Compared with memory subsets, naive subsets generally had larger estimated richness. Rarefaction analysis demonstrated incomplete sorted-subset sequencing notwithstanding large depth.

Only Caucasian adults living in Nashville, Tennessee made up the donor group. Once extracted for a subset, genomic DNA was divided evenly among several immunoSEQ plates. TCRdb's table, derived via immunoSEQ multiplex PCR, lists solely in-frame clones and lacks some. The profile shows roughly 660,000 clones, about 90% of them singletons. Input material: memory CD8+ T cells from PBMCs. The sample's subset: CD45RO+ cells pooled with CCR7-negative TemRA cells. The clonotype was recovered from a man aged 18-30 years in good health. Some clones in this sample may be carry-over from other donors' samples. This rearrangement joins TRBV28 to TRBJ1-5; perhaps TRBD1 as D (5 bases). Written as DNA, the CDR3 is TGTGCCAGCAGTTTCGGGGACCCCAATCAGCCCCAGCATTTT. Protein sequence: CASSFGDPNQPQHF.